Each of the 29 T cell receptor beta chains below was sequenced from the same sample in a study of shared clonotypes between healthy human individuals. Positively selected for CCR7, the CD45RO-negative cells used as naive CD8 cells excluded terminally differentiated effector memory CD45RA+ cells. Generated by immunoSEQ multiplex PCR, the TCRdb table keeps only in-frame clones and is missing some. The table has about 580,000 clones, roughly 98% seen once; the top ten hold 0.3%. The source material was naive CD8+ T cells sorted from blood. Source of these receptors: a man in his thirties or forties in good health.

V and J are TRBV5-6 and TRBJ1-2; D is unresolved. The CDR3 runs 15 residues. Trimming removed 3 bases from V and 5 bases from J, with 17 bases in between. Germline V CDR1 and CDR2: SGHDT, YYEEEE. The CDR3, as DNA: TGTGCCAGCAGCTCCCAACCGGACCCTGATTATGGCTACACCTTC. Translated, it gives CASSSQPDPDYGYTF.

This rearrangement joins TRBV5-1 to TRBJ2-1, with 10 nucleotides matching TRBD2. This CDR3 region has 17 residues. The germline gives CDR1 SGHRS, CDR2 YFSETQ. The junction had 7 bases not matched to a gene; V was cut back by 4 bases and J by 0 bases. DNA of the CDR3: TGCGCCAGCAGCCCCTCTAGCGGGAGCCCCTCCTACAATGAGCAGTTCTTC. Translation gives CASSPSSGSPSYNEQFF.

This sequence joins TRBV10-1 and TRBJ2-6; D uncertain. The CDR3 contains 19 residues. CDR1 is WNHNN and CDR2 is SYGVQD in the germline V gene (reference sequence). V gave up 0 bases and J gave up 0 bases, with 15 bases separating them. In nucleotides, the CDR3 is TGCGCCAGCAGTGAGTCGATCCTTGGAGACAACTCTGGGGCCAACGTCCTGACTTTC. Protein product: CASSESILGDNSGANVLTF.

The chain's CDR3 is CASSLDGLAASKYEQYF. The CDR3 nucleotides read TGTGCCAGCAGCTTAGATGGACTAGCGGCCAGCAAGTACGAGCAGTACTTC. The chain is built from TRBV11-2 and TRBJ2-7; TRBD2 matches at 10 bases. This CDR3 has 17 residues. J lost 4 bases, V lost 0 bases, and 9 bases had no gene match. Germline loops: CDR1 SGHAT, CDR2 FQNNGV.

For this clone: Other DNA sequences from this sample encode an identical CDR3 as well. The rearrangement joins TRBV11-2 to TRBJ2-7; D remains unclear. Per germline, CDR1 SGHAT and CDR2 FQNNGV. This CDR3 has 11 residues. V gave up 4 bases and J gave up 2 bases, with 3 bases separating them. The CDR3 loop is CASSSTYEQYF. As DNA, the CDR3 is TGTGCCAGCAGCTCAACCTACGAGCAGTACTTC.

The chain carries TRBV7-3 and TRBJ2-2; TRBD1 matches at 9 bases. The length of the CDR3 is 14 residues. V trimming: 6 bases; J trimming: 5 bases; junction bases outside the gene matches: 4. Germline V CDR1 and CDR2: SGHTA, FQGTGA. The CDR3: CASREQGATGELFF. The CDR3 DNA follows: TGTGCCAGCAGAGAACAGGGGGCTACCGGGGAGCTGTTTTTT.

This chain uses TRBV4-1 with TRBJ2-2, with D unresolved. The CDR3 sequence is 16 residues long. The V end was cut by 1 base, the J end by 2 bases, with 11 bases between. Germline CDR1 reads MGHRA; CDR2 reads YSYEKL. CDR3 protein: CASSQGGTVNTGELFF. DNA of the CDR3: TGCGCCAGCAGCCAAGGCGGAACAGTAAACACCGGGGAGCTGTTTTTT.

The genes are TRBV7-9 and TRBJ1-2; 9 bases align to TRBD1. Trimming took 5 bases from V and 2 from J; bases not matched to a gene: 12. Germline lookup yields CDR1 SEHNR and CDR2 FQNEAQ (reference sequence). There are 17 residues in the CDR3. In DNA, the CDR3 is TGTGCCAGCAGCCCTCTGGTGGGGACAGGGACCAACTATGGCTACACCTTC. Its translation: CASSPLVGTGTNYGYTF.

V and J are TRBV6-5 and TRBJ1-1; D call uncertain. V was pared by 0 bases and J by 8 bases, with 7 bases between. The CDR3 has 12 amino acids. Germline CDR1 and CDR2: MNHEY and SVGAGI. In DNA form, the CDR3 reads TGTGCCAGCAGTTACTCCCTGGGGGAAGCTTTCTTT. Translated: CASSYSLGEAFF.

The rearrangement links TRBV14 to TRBJ2-1; TRBD1 matches at 7 bases. This CDR3 is built from 15 residues. Per germline, CDR1 SGHDN and CDR2 FVKESK. With 4 bases clipped from V and 6 bases from J, the junction kept 9 bases outside the gene matches. The CDR3 loop is CASSRSGTERNEQFF. DNA for the CDR3: TGTGCCAGCAGCCGTTCCGGGACAGAACGCAATGAGCAGTTCTTC. Full variable domain (outside the CDR3, taken from reference TRBV14 and TRBJ2-1): EAGVTQFPSHSVIEKGQTVTLRCDPISGHDNLYWYRRVMGKEIKFLLHFVKESKQDESGMPNNRFLAERTGGTYSTLKVQPAELEDSGVYFCASSRSGTERNEQFFGPGTRLTVL.

The chain couples TRBV6-5 to TRBJ1-1, with D hard to call. The length of the CDR3 is 14 residues. The V end lost 5 bases, the J end lost 0 bases, and 10 bases lay between the germline ends. Germline V CDR1 and CDR2: MNHEY, SVGAGI. The CDR3 coding sequence is TGTGCCAGCAGTAACGGACCGATGAACACTGAAGCTTTCTTT. Its protein is CASSNGPMNTEAFF.

In DNA, the CDR3 is TGTGCCAGCAGCTCCATAGACAGCCCGTGGGGGAGCAATGAGCAGTTCTTC. Translated, it gives CASSSIDSPWGSNEQFF. The rearrangement joins TRBV7-9 to TRBJ2-1; either TRBD1 or TRBD2 may supply D (5 bases each). This CDR3 has 17 residues. The V end was cut by 4 bases, the J end by 6 bases, with 22 bases between. The germline CDR1 and CDR2 sequences are SEHNR and FQNEAQ (reference sequence). The complete variable domain, with remaining parts taken from reference TRBV7-9 and TRBJ2-1, reads DTGVSQNPRHKITKRGQNVTFRCDPISEHNRLYWYRQTLGQGPEFLTYFQNEAQLEKSRLLSDRFSAERPKGSFSTLEIQRTEQGDSAMYLCASSSIDSPWGSNEQFFGPGTRLTVL.

The V and J genes are TRBV2 and TRBJ1-2; D unresolved. CDR1 is SNHLY and CDR2 is FYNNEI in the germline V gene. Trimming removed 1 base from V and 6 bases from J, with 3 bases in between. The CDR3 contains 11 residues. The CDR3 reads CASSEGNGYTF. The CDR3 coding sequence is TGTGCCAGCAGTGAAGGGAATGGCTACACCTTC. The variable domain in full, completed from reference TRBV2 and TRBJ1-2, reads EPEVTQTPSHQVTQMGQEVILRCVPISNHLYFYWYRQILGQKVEFLVSFYNNEISEKSEIFDDQFSVERPDGSNFTLKIRSTKLEDSAMYFCASSEGNGYTFGSGTRLTVV.

The rearrangement joins TRBV18 to TRBJ2-3; D is perhaps TRBD2 (6 bases). Deletions cut 8 bases from V and 6 bases from J, with 9 bases between. Germline assignment: CDR1 KGHSH and CDR2 LQKENI. The CDR3 totals 11 residues. For the CDR3, the DNA is TGTGCCAGCCTAGCGTCGGATACGCAGTATTTT. Protein sequence: CASLASDTQYF.

The chain is built from TRBV7-9 and TRBJ1-2; D is ambiguous. CDR1 and CDR2 (germline): SEHNR, FQNEAQ (reference sequence). The length of the CDR3 is 13 residues. V was shortened by 2 bases and J by 13 bases, with 17 bases between the two germline ends. This chain's CDR3 is CASSLILQNLFTF. DNA of the CDR3: TGTGCCAGCAGCTTAATTTTACAGAACCTCTTCACCTTC.

This chain joins TRBV6-5 and TRBJ1-2, with D possibly matching TRBD1 (6 bases). This CDR3 spans 15 amino acids. The germline V gene has CDR1 MNHEY and CDR2 SVGAGI. V was shortened by 0 bases and J by 0 bases, with 8 bases between the two germline ends. The DNA of the CDR3 is TGTGCCAGCAGTTACTCGACAGGATCTAACTATGGCTACACCTTC. This sequence encodes CASSYSTGSNYGYTF.

The rearrangement joins TRBV14 to TRBJ2-2, with no clear D. The CDR3 length is 17 residues. CDR1 is SGHDN and CDR2 is FVKESK in the germline V gene. V lost 4 bases, J lost 2 bases, and 17 bases lay in between. CDR3 DNA: TGTGCCAGCAGCCCGCCGATGGTAATGGTAAACACCGGGGAGCTGTTTTTT. Amino acids: CASSPPMVMVNTGELFF.

The chain uses TRBV5-1 and TRBJ1-1; perhaps TRBD1 as D (6 bases). CDR1 SGHRS and CDR2 YFSETQ come from the germline V gene. V lost 1 base to trimming and J lost 3 bases, with 19 bases between them. The CDR3 has 17 amino acids. As DNA, the CDR3 is TGCGCCAGCAGCTTGCTATATCCGGGGGCAATGGACACTGAAGCTTTCTTT. This codes for CASSLLYPGAMDTEAFF. The entire variable domain, with the rest obtained from reference TRBV5-1 and TRBJ1-1, is as follows: KAGVTQTPRYLIKTRGQQVTLSCSPISGHRSVSWYQQTPGQGLQFLFEYFSETQRNKGNFPGRFSGRQFSNSRSEMNVSTLELGDSALYLCASSLLYPGAMDTEAFFGQGTRLTVV.

The V gene is TRBV5-1, the J gene TRBJ2-2; 8 nucleotides agree with TRBD2. The germline V gene has CDR1 SGHRS and CDR2 YFSETQ. The J segment lost 4 bases and the V segment lost 0 bases, leaving 8 bases of the junction unmatched. This CDR3 spans 17 amino acids. CDR3 region: CASSLAASGSPTGELFF. In DNA form, the CDR3 reads TGCGCCAGCAGCTTGGCGGCCAGCGGGAGCCCCACCGGGGAGCTGTTTTTT.

The genes are TRBV28 and TRBJ1-4; possible D gene TRBD1, 6 bases. Per germline, CDR1 MDHEN and CDR2 SYDVKM. Trimming stripped 2 bases from V and 6 bases from J, with 10 bases between. This CDR3 has 14 residues. Here the CDR3 reads CASSLRGGDEKLFF. The CDR3, as DNA: TGTGCCAGCAGTTTAAGAGGGGGAGATGAAAAACTGTTTTTT.

This clone showed up just once. The rearrangement links TRBV29-1 to TRBJ2-7; D gene ambiguous. The CDR3 runs to 11 residues. Per the germline V gene, CDR1 is SQVTM and CDR2 is ANQGSEA. The ends were cut back, 3 bases at V and 4 bases at J, with 7 bases in the middle. CDR3 region: CSVENQYEQYF. CDR3 DNA sequence: TGCAGCGTTGAGAACCAATACGAGCAGTACTTC.

The chain combines TRBV9 with TRBJ2-5; TRBD1 matches 7 bases. Germline CDR1 reads SGDLS; CDR2 reads YYNGEE. The CDR3 spans 13 residues. The V segment lost 3 bases and the J segment 2 bases; nucleotides outside the gene matches: 1. The DNA of the CDR3 is TGTGCCAGCAGCGCGGGACAGCAAGAGACCCAGTACTTC. This encodes CASSAGQQETQYF. Drawing the rest from reference TRBV9 and TRBJ2-5, the complete variable domain is DSGVTQTPKHLITATGQRVTLRCSPRSGDLSVYWYQQSLDQGLQFLIQYYNGEERAKGNILERFSAQQFPDLHSELNLSSLELGDSALYFCASSAGQQETQYFGPGTRLLVL.

The chain is built from TRBV2 and TRBJ1-1, with no clear D. The CDR3 runs to 13 residues. Germline CDR1 SNHLY, CDR2 FYNNEI. The V end was cut by 1 base, the J end by 7 bases, with 10 bases between. Written as DNA, the CDR3 is TGTGCCAGCAGTGAAGGAGGGTTCGGTGAAGCTTTCTTT. It codes for CASSEGGFGEAFF.

The rearrangement uses TRBV12-5 and TRBJ2-6; D is perhaps TRBD1 (5 bases). Germline V gives CDR1 LGHNT, CDR2 FRNRAP. The CDR3 is 18 residues long. With 5 bases removed from V and 5 bases from J, the gap between germline ends came to 22 bases. CDR3 sequence: CASGRHSAGQSRANVLTF. The CDR3 DNA reads TGTGCTAGTGGTAGGCATAGTGCAGGACAAAGTCGGGCCAACGTCCTGACTTTC.

V and J are TRBV6-5 and TRBJ2-7, with a possible D match to TRBD2 (7 bases). CDR3 length: 15 amino acids. V was clipped by 6 bases and J by 4 bases, with 19 bases between them. Germline loops: CDR1 MNHEY, CDR2 SVGAGI. The CDR3 reads CASSPRGGRRYEQYF. The CDR3 DNA sequence: TGTGCCAGCAGCCCGAGGGGGGGACGGCGGTACGAGCAGTACTTC.

This rearrangement joins TRBV7-8 to TRBJ2-1; TRBD2 matches at 8 bases. Germline trimming cut 0 bases from V and 5 bases from J; bases unmatched to any gene: 6. This CDR3 is 16 amino acids long. CDR1 is SGHVS and CDR2 is FQNEAQ in the germline V gene. The CDR3 nucleotides read TGTGCCAGCAGCTTAGCTTCTAGCGGGCTCAACAATGAGCAGTTCTTC. Translation gives CASSLASSGLNNEQFF.

The chain is built from TRBV6-5 and TRBJ2-1; 9 bases line up with TRBD2. V was clipped by 6 bases and J by 2 bases; unmatched bases: 5. There are 15 residues in the CDR3. The germline V gene encodes CDR1 MNHEY and CDR2 SVGAGI. The CDR3 spells CASRVAGATYNEQFF. The DNA of the CDR3 is TGTGCCAGCAGGGTAGCGGGAGCGACCTACAATGAGCAGTTCTTC.

The table lists this clone with a count of one. The gene calls are TRBV6-1 and TRBJ2-1; D unclear. The germline V and J ends were trimmed by 6 bases and 6 bases, with 9 bases remaining between them. The CDR3 covers 12 residues. Germline V CDR1 and CDR2: MNHNS, SASEGT. CDR3 protein: CASSQSGNEQFF. CDR3 coding DNA: TGTGCCAGCAGCCAAAGTGGCAATGAGCAGTTCTTC.

The J gene is TRBJ1-2, the V gene TRBV5-8; D may be TRBD1 (5 bases). Per the germline V gene, CDR1 is SGHTS and CDR2 is YDEGEE. V lost 4 bases, J lost 7 bases, and 17 bases lay in between. The CDR3 is 14 amino acids. CDR3 sequence reads: CASSPPRQTPGYTF. In DNA, the CDR3 is TGTGCCAGCAGCCCCCCCCGACAGACCCCTGGCTACACCTTC.